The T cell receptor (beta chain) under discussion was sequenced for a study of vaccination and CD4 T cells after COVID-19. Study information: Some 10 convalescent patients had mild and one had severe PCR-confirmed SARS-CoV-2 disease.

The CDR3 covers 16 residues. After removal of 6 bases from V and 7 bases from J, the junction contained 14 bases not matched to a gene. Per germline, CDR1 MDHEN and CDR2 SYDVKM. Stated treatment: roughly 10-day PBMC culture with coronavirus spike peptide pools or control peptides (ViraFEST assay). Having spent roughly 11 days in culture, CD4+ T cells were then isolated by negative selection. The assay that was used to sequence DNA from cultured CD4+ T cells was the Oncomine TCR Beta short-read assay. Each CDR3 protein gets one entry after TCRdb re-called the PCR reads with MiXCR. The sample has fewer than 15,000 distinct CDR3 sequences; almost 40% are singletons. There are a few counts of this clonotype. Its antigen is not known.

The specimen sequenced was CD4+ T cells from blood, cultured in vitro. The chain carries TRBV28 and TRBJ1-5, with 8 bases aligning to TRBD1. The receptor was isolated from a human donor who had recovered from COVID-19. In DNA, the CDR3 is TGTGCCAGCAGCAAGGCAACAGGACAGGGAAGGCAGCCCCAGCATTTT. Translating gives CASSKATGQGRQPQHF.